What follows are 25 T cell receptor beta chains derived from one specimen sequenced in a study of cytomegalovirus exposure and HLA in healthy donors. This PCR relied on a set of 60 Vbeta primers and 13 Jbeta primers. TCRdb keeps only in-frame clones here, not all; method: immunoSEQ multiplex PCR. This table holds some 140,000 clones, 70% to 80% found once. Sequencing was carried out using PBMCs. All receptors derive from a man aged 25-45 years in good health and CMV-seronegative.

As for this clone: The identical CDR3 is also encoded by other nucleotide sequences in the sample. In DNA, the CDR3 is TGTGCCAGTAGCAGGGACTTGGTAGGCTACACCTTC. Encoded protein: CASSRDLVGYTF. The chain couples TRBV19 to TRBJ1-2; D perhaps matches TRBD1 (5 bases). The germline gives CDR1 LNHDA, CDR2 SQIVND (reference sequence). The V and J ends lost 6 bases and 8 bases respectively, with 13 bases between them. The CDR3 sequence is 12 residues long. The whole variable domain, filled in from reference TRBV19 and TRBJ1-2, reads DGGITQSPKYLFRKEGQNVTLSCEQNLNHDAMYWYRQDPGQGLRLIYYSQIVNDFQKGDIAEGYSVSREKKESFPLTVTSAQKNPTAFYLCASSRDLVGYTFGSGTRLTVV.

A word on this clone: Other DNA sequences in the same sample also yield this CDR3. The chain carries TRBV29-1 and TRBJ1-4; 9 nucleotides align to TRBD1. Germline V gene sequence: CDR1 SQVTM, CDR2 ANQGSEA. The CDR3 runs 16 residues. V shed 0 bases, J shed 8 bases, and the junction held 10 bases outside the gene matches. CDR3 residues: CSVEDPRTGDGEKLFF. Here the CDR3 DNA reads TGCAGCGTTGAAGATCCCCGGACAGGGGACGGAGAAAAACTGTTTTTT.

This clone was detected only once. The chain carries TRBV11-2 and TRBJ2-7, with a tentative D call TRBD2 (7 bases). Per germline, CDR1 SGHAT and CDR2 FQNNGV. The CDR3 consists of 16 residues. V lost 5 bases and J lost 6, with 23 bases in between. CDR3 nucleotide sequence: TGTGCCAGCAGCCGGTCGGGGGTGAGGGGGGGGATCGAGCAGTACTTC. It yields the protein CASSRSGVRGGIEQYF.

The rearrangement joins TRBV7-2 to TRBJ2-2, with D perhaps TRBD1 (6 bases). CDR3 length: 17 amino acids. The germline V gene has CDR1 SGHTA and CDR2 FQGNSA. Trimming took 0 bases from V and 3 from J, leaving 14 bases between them. The CDR3 sequence is CASSLAGVGADTGELFF. CDR3 DNA sequence: TGTGCCAGCAGCTTAGCGGGGGTGGGGGCCGACACCGGGGAGCTGTTTTTT.

The genes are TRBV2 and TRBJ1-4; TRBD1 might be the D (5 bases). Germline V gene data show CDR1 as SNHLY and CDR2 as FYNNEI. Trimming took off 7 bases at V and 0 bases at J, with 12 bases between the two ends. The CDR3 sequence is 15 residues long. This CDR3 reads CASNKDSATNEKLFF. In nucleotides, the CDR3 is TGTGCCAGCAACAAAGACAGTGCAACTAATGAAAAACTGTTTTTT.

The CDR3 protein is CASSLVGTGEWLYGYTF. CDR3 in DNA: TGTGCCAGCAGCTTAGTCGGGACAGGGGAATGGCTCTATGGCTACACCTTC. The chain carries TRBV7-9 and TRBJ1-2, with TRBD1 matching over 10 bases. The CDR3 runs 17 residues. The junction had 9 bases not matched to a gene; V was cut back by 1 base and J by 4 bases. The germline gives CDR1 SEHNR, CDR2 FQNEAQ (reference sequence).

The V and J genes are TRBV28 and TRBJ1-1; weak D call: TRBD1 (6 bases). The CDR3 consists of 12 residues. Germline V gives CDR1 MDHEN, CDR2 SYDVKM. The ends were cut back, 4 bases at V and 8 bases at J, with 11 bases in the middle. CDR3 in DNA: TGTGCCAGCAGTTGGCAGGGGCGAGAAGCTTTCTTT. Translating it yields CASSWQGREAFF.

V and J are TRBV5-1 and TRBJ1-3; D perhaps matches TRBD1 (5 bases). V was trimmed by 1 base and J by 4 bases, leaving 15 bases between them. Looked up from germline, CDR1 is SGHRS and CDR2 is YFSETQ. The CDR3 runs to 16 residues. As DNA, the CDR3 is TGCGCCAGCAGCTTGAGTCGTAGGGGTAAGGGAAACACCATATATTTT. This sequence encodes CASSLSRRGKGNTIYF.

This sequence joins TRBV5-4 and TRBJ2-1; 15 positions agree with TRBD2. In germline, CDR1 is SGHNT, CDR2 YYREEE (reference sequence). V shed 4 bases, J shed 6 bases, and the junction held 5 bases outside the gene matches. CDR3 size: 16 residues. CDR3: CASSRRTSGRANEQFF. CDR3 nucleotide sequence: TGTGCCAGCAGCAGAAGGACTAGCGGGAGGGCCAATGAGCAGTTCTTC.

The J gene is TRBJ1-3, the V gene TRBV6-5; D is undetermined. The length of the CDR3 is 13 residues. The germline gives CDR1 MNHEY, CDR2 SVGAGI. Between the trimmed V and J ends, which lost 2 bases and 2 bases, there was a span of 4 bases. CDR3: CASSYTAGNTIYF. CDR3 sequence (DNA): TGTGCCAGCAGTTACACAGCTGGAAACACCATATATTTT.

J is TRBJ2-4 and V is TRBV6-5, with TRBD2 matching over 11 bases. Trimming cost V 4 bases and J 6 bases; bases outside gene matches: 5. CDR1 MNHEY and CDR2 SVGAGI come from the germline V gene. This CDR3 spans 15 amino acids. For the CDR3, the DNA is TGTGCCAGCAGTTTGGGACTAGCGGCCGGAAACATTCAGTACTTC. The encoded protein is CASSLGLAAGNIQYF.

The CDR3 bases are TGTGCCAGCAGCCCAAGGGGGAATTGGGAGACCCAGTACTTC. This sequence encodes CASSPRGNWETQYF. The chain employs TRBV7-2 and TRBJ2-5; possible D gene TRBD1, 6 bases. Trimming removed 5 bases at V and 5 bases at J, with 15 bases between. This CDR3 region has 14 residues. The germline V gene encodes CDR1 SGHTA and CDR2 FQGNSA. Full variable domain (rest looked up from reference TRBV7-2 and TRBJ2-5): GAGVSQSPSNKVTEKGKDVELRCDPISGHTALYWYRQSLGQGLEFLIYFQGNSAPDKSGLPSDRFSAERTGGSVSTLTIQRTQQEDSAVYLCASSPRGNWETQYFGPGTRLLVL.

The table lists this clone with a few counts. This chain connects TRBV2 to TRBJ1-5; no definite D call. Germline V CDR1 and CDR2: SNHLY, FYNNEI. The CDR3 covers 13 residues. V shed 3 bases and J shed 7 bases, with 10 bases lying between them. CDR3 nucleotide sequence: TGTGCCAGCAGTGATCCTCTTAGACAGCCCCAGCATTTT. Protein product: CASSDPLRQPQHF.

The rearrangement links TRBV28 to TRBJ2-2; TRBD2 agrees at 13 bases. Germline V gene lookup returns CDR1 MDHEN and CDR2 SYDVKM. CDR3 length: 17 amino acids. Trimming removed 4 bases from V and 4 bases from J; junction bases left unmatched: 6. CDR3 DNA sequence: TGTGCCAGCAGTTACCCGGGACTAGCGGGAATCACCGGGGAGCTGTTTTTT. Translated, it gives CASSYPGLAGITGELFF.

The count of this clone is one. The chain combines TRBV15 with TRBJ1-5; no reliable D call. The V gene's germline CDR1 is LNHNV and CDR2 YYDKDF (reference sequence). Trimming took 3 bases from V and 0 from J, leaving 3 bases between them. CDR3 size: 13 residues. DNA for the CDR3: TGTGCCACCAGCAGGTATAGCAATCAGCCCCAGCATTTT. It codes for CATSRYSNQPQHF.

V and J are TRBV7-9 and TRBJ2-7; D possibly corresponds to TRBD1 (5 bases). The CDR3 runs to 14 residues. Trimming removed 3 bases at V and 3 bases at J, with 12 bases between. The germline V gene has CDR1 SEHNR and CDR2 FQNEAQ (reference sequence). The CDR3: CASSLGRGVYEQYF. Written as DNA, the CDR3 is TGTGCCAGCAGCTTGGGTAGGGGCGTCTACGAGCAGTACTTC.

This chain connects TRBV5-4 to TRBJ2-3; 10 positions match TRBD2. Germline values: CDR1 SGHNT, CDR2 YYREEE (reference sequence). The CDR3 extends over 15 amino acids. V lost 1 base and J lost 4; bases outside the gene matches: 3. For the CDR3, the DNA is TGTGCCAGCAGCTTGTGGCTAGCGGGAGCAGATACGCAGTATTTT. This codes for CASSLWLAGADTQYF.

The rearrangement joins TRBV5-1 to TRBJ1-4; 7 bases fit TRBD1. V shed 0 bases, J shed 3 bases, and the junction held 2 bases outside the gene matches. Per germline, CDR1 SGHRS and CDR2 YFSETQ. The CDR3 spans 15 residues. The CDR3 loop reads CASSLGGQSNEKLFF. DNA for the CDR3: TGCGCCAGCAGCTTGGGGGGACAGTCTAATGAAAAACTGTTTTTT.

The chain employs TRBV27 and TRBJ1-2; 8 bases are shared with TRBD1. Trimming at V came to 7 bases and at J to 1 base, leaving 5 bases not matched to a gene. Looked up from germline, CDR1 is MNHEY and CDR2 is SMNVEV (reference sequence). This CDR3 region has 14 residues. In DNA form, the CDR3 reads TGTGCCAGCACCAAGACAGGGGTTAACTATGGCTACACCTTC. Translation gives CASTKTGVNYGYTF.

The chain recombines TRBV7-9 with TRBJ2-3; 11 bases are shared with TRBD2. J was trimmed by 6 bases and V by 1 base; bases with no gene match: 0. Germline CDR1 reads SEHNR; CDR2 reads FQNEAQ (reference sequence). CDR3 size: 14 residues. In nucleotides, the CDR3 is TGTGCCAGCAGCTTAGGACTAGCGGGGGATACGCAGTATTTT. This sequence encodes CASSLGLAGDTQYF.

The chain links TRBV12-5 to TRBJ2-7, with D maybe TRBD2 (6 bases). V was cut by 5 bases and J by 5 bases, with 10 bases left in between. Germline V gene data show CDR1 as LGHNT and CDR2 as FRNRAP. The CDR3 spans 12 residues. CDR3 region: CASGKDYHEQYF. The CDR3 nucleotides are TGTGCTAGTGGTAAGGACTACCACGAGCAGTACTTC.

Only one count was recorded for this clone. The rearrangement uses TRBV9 and TRBJ1-2; a possible D gene is TRBD1 (5 bases). Germline CDR1 reads SGDLS; CDR2 reads YYNGEE. Deletions cut 1 base from V and 4 bases from J, with 14 bases between. This CDR3 spans 15 amino acids. The CDR3 here is CASSVTQGGSYGYTF. The CDR3 nucleotides read TGTGCCAGCAGCGTAACGCAGGGCGGAAGCTATGGCTACACCTTC.

The chain carries TRBV7-2 and TRBJ1-4; D may be TRBD1 (6 bases). The CDR3 length is 15 residues. Per the germline V gene, CDR1 is SGHTA and CDR2 is FQGNSA. V was shortened by 1 base and J by 7 bases, with 13 bases between the two germline ends. The DNA for the CDR3 is TGTGCCAGCAGCTTAGTAGCAGGGGTCGGTGAAAAACTGTTTTTT. Amino acids: CASSLVAGVGEKLFF.

This chain links TRBV19 with TRBJ1-5, with 12 bases aligning to TRBD1. Germline V gene lookup returns CDR1 LNHDA and CDR2 SQIVND (reference sequence). The CDR3 runs to 17 residues. J gave up 7 bases and V 6 bases, and 13 bases lay outside the gene matches. The CDR3 here is CASRTVGDRGRRQPQHF. The CDR3 DNA is TGTGCCAGTAGGACTGTCGGGGACAGGGGGCGTCGACAGCCCCAGCATTTT.

For the CDR3, the DNA is TGTGCCAGCAGCCCCACAGGGGCCTCCAATGAAAAACTGTTTTTT. Protein: CASSPTGASNEKLFF. The chain recombines TRBV11-2 with TRBJ1-4; 7 bases fit TRBD1. The CDR3 contains 15 residues. Germline V lookup: CDR1 SGHAT, CDR2 FQNNGV. V shed 5 bases and J 5 bases; nucleotides not matched to a gene: 8.